This is a list of T cell receptor beta chains from one sample in a study of CD8+CD57+ T cells in acquired aplastic anemia. TCRdb re-analysed the reads in MiXCR, keeping a single row per CDR3 protein. The profile shows about 190,000 distinct CDR3 sequences, about half of them singletons. Sequencing used sorted CD4+, CD8+, or CD8+CD57+ T cells (not recorded which) from PBMCs. The receptors here all came from a human donor in good health, serving as a control. CDR3s include the opening cysteine and the closing phenylalanine or tryptophan. Each record gives: V gene, J gene, clone size, D gene, CDR3 protein, CDR3 DNA. D genes are given only for firm matches. Clone size is stated in some rows and not others, as once, few, many or a class when expanded.

TRBV28	TRBJ1-1	many	NA	CASSLVSGLNTEAFF	TGTGCCAGCAGTTTGGTTTCAGGGTTGAACACTGAAGCTTTCTTT
TRBV27	TRBJ1-1	few	NA	CASSYYSGWKTEAFF	TGTGCCAGCAGTTACTATAGTGGCTGGAAGACTGAAGCTTTCTTT
TRBV19	TRBJ1-6	many	NA	CASSRPPGGSSYNSPLHF	TGTGCCAGTAGTAGACCCCCCGGTGGTAGCTCCTATAATTCACCCCTCCACTTT
TRBV7-9	TRBJ2-3	many	TRBD2	CASSSTRLAADTQYF	TGTGCCAGCAGCTCCACTCGACTAGCGGCAGATACGCAGTATTTT
TRBV25-1	TRBJ2-3	once	TRBD2	CASSAGLAVDTQYF	TGTGCCAGCAGCGCAGGACTAGCGGTTGATACGCAGTATTTT
TRBV2	TRBJ2-3	many	NA	CASALATGADTQYF	TGTGCCAGCGCCCTAGCGACTGGTGCAGATACGCAGTATTTT
TRBV6-2/TRBV6-3	TRBJ1-2	many	NA	CASSQGRGLDYGYTF	TGTGCCAGCAGCCAGGGTCGAGGGCTGGACTATGGCTACACCTTC
TRBV9	TRBJ1-4	NA	NA	CASSPSTTGRVWEKLFF	TGTGCCAGCAGCCCTAGCACCACTGGCAGGGTGTGGGAAAAACTGTTTTTT
TRBV6-6	TRBJ1-5	NA	NA	CASTDWEYQPQHF	TGTGCCAGCACCGACTGGGAATATCAGCCCCAGCATTTT
TRBV19	TRBJ2-2	many	TRBD1	CASRQGWNTGELFF	TGTGCCAGTAGACAGGGGTGGAACACCGGGGAGCTGTTTTTT
TRBV7-8	TRBJ2-7	NA	TRBD1	CASSLRTGAHEQYF	TGTGCCAGCAGCCTCCGGACAGGGGCCCACGAGCAGTACTTC
TRBV20-1	TRBJ2-2	NA	TRBD1	CSASDRQGHTGELFF	TGCAGTGCTAGCGACAGACAGGGGCACACCGGGGAGCTGTTTTTT
TRBV10-2	TRBJ1-1	many	TRBD1	CASIIQGANTEAFF	TGCGCCAGCATCATACAGGGGGCTAACACTGAAGCTTTCTTT
TRBV12-3/TRBV12-4	TRBJ1-2	NA	TRBD1	CAIRTGVGYTF	TGTGCCATCAGGACAGGGGTTGGCTACACCTTC
TRBV14	TRBJ1-5	NA	NA	CASSQGGNQPQHF	TGTGCCAGCAGCCAAGGCGGGAATCAGCCCCAGCATTTT
TRBV5-6	TRBJ2-4	many	NA	CASSLSGAKNIQYF	TGTGCCAGCAGCTTGTCGGGGGCCAAAAACATTCAGTACTTC
TRBV7-2	TRBJ2-7	NA	NA	CASSRGGTYEQYF	TGTGCCAGCAGCCGAGGGGGGACCTACGAGCAGTACTTC
TRBV20-1	TRBJ2-1	NA	TRBD2	CSARGLAGAVDEQFF	TGCAGTGCTAGAGGGCTAGCGGGGGCTGTCGATGAGCAGTTCTTC